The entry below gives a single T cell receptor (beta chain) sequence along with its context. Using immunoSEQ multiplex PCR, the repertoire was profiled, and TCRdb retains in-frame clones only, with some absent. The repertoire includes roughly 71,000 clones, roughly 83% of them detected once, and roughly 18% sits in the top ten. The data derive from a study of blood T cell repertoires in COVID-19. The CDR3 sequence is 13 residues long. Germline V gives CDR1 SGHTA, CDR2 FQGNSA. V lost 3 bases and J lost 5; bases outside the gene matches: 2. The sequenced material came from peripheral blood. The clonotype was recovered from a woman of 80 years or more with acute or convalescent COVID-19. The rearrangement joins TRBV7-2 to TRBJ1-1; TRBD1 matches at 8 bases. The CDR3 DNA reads TGTGCCAGCAGCTTGGACAGGGTGACTGAAGCTTTCTTT. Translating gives CASSLDRVTEAFF.